This T cell receptor (beta chain) derives from a study of T-cell memory formation after mild COVID-19. Points from the study as a whole: What remained unconfirmed was the SARS-CoV-2 specificity of second-wave clones peaking on day 37. Memory cells collected pre-infection included some clones that later responded, suggesting cross-reactive memory joined.

The CDR3 runs 13 residues. V lost 3 bases and J 4 bases, leaving 9 bases between the germline ends. The V gene's germline CDR1 is MGHRA and CDR2 YSYEKL. Employing constant-segment primers, 5'RACE generated TCR alpha and TCR beta cDNA libraries bearing sample barcodes and UMIs. MiXCR was run by TCRdb on the 5' RACE reads, yielding one entry per CDR3 protein. The sample yields 150,000 to 200,000 distinct CDR3 sequences, around 10% seen once. A note on this clonotype: Antigen unknown.

The chain is built from TRBV4-1 and TRBJ1-2, with D unclear. The source material was PBMCs or a T cell subset sorted from them (not recorded which). The source of this sequence is a young man who had mild COVID-19 (a few samples of this study predate the infection). Cell type and time point are not known. The CDR3 spells CASSQWEGYGYTF. The CDR3 nucleotides read TGCGCCAGCAGCCAGTGGGAAGGCTATGGCTACACCTTC.